Listed below are T cell receptor beta chains from one sample, sequenced in a study of radiotherapy plus CTLA-4 blockade in lung cancer. Only in-frame clones appear in the TCRdb table, and some are missing; sequencing was by immunoSEQ multiplex PCR. Of 81,000 or so clones in the sample, 70% to 90% are singletons; the top ten hold 0.85% to 0.9%. The source was peripheral blood, collected from a patient treated with radiotherapy plus ipilimumab. The receptors originated from a human donor with non-small cell lung cancer who had stable disease on radiotherapy plus ipilimumab. CDR3s include the opening cysteine and the closing phenylalanine or tryptophan. The D gene is left open where the match is weak. Size values are once, few and many counts, or a class for expanded clones, and some rows have none.

v_call: TRBV19; d_call: -; clone_size: -; j_call: TRBJ1-5; cdr3_aa: CASTPMWSRASNQPQHF; cdr3_nt: TGTGCCAGTACTCCAATGTGGAGCAGGGCAAGCAATCAGCCCCAGCATTTT
v_call: TRBV5-1; d_call: -; clone_size: -; j_call: TRBJ2-1; cdr3_aa: CASSSDSGTSWVNEQFF; cdr3_nt: TGCGCCAGCAGCTCGGATTCCGGGACCTCCTGGGTAAATGAGCAGTTCTTC
v_call: TRBV28; d_call: -; clone_size: -; j_call: TRBJ2-7; cdr3_aa: CASSFAVYEQYF; cdr3_nt: TGTGCCAGCAGTTTTGCGGTCTACGAGCAGTACTTC
v_call: TRBV2; d_call: -; clone_size: -; j_call: TRBJ2-7; cdr3_aa: CASRDTFYEQYF; cdr3_nt: TGTGCCAGCAGGGACACCTTCTACGAGCAGTACTTC
v_call: TRBV7-8; d_call: -; clone_size: once; j_call: TRBJ2-1; cdr3_aa: CASTAGTSYNEQFF; cdr3_nt: TGTGCCAGCACTGCCGGGACCTCCTACAATGAGCAGTTCTTC
v_call: TRBV6-4; d_call: TRBD1; clone_size: -; j_call: TRBJ2-5; cdr3_aa: CASINSRGHQETQYF; cdr3_nt: TGTGCCAGCATTAACTCCAGGGGGCACCAAGAGACCCAGTACTTC
v_call: TRBV28; d_call: -; clone_size: -; j_call: TRBJ1-1; cdr3_aa: CASRTGRRNTEAFF; cdr3_nt: TGTGCCAGCAGGACGGGACGTAGGAACACTGAAGCTTTCTTT
v_call: TRBV7-2; d_call: TRBD1; clone_size: -; j_call: TRBJ1-4; cdr3_aa: CASSSPGQGREKLFF; cdr3_nt: TGTGCCAGCAGCTCGCCGGGACAGGGGCGTGAAAAACTGTTTTTT
v_call: TRBV11-1; d_call: -; clone_size: -; j_call: TRBJ2-3; cdr3_aa: CASSSGRELTDTQYF; cdr3_nt: TGTGCCAGCAGCTCGGGACGGGAACTCACAGATACGCAGTATTTT
v_call: TRBV7-3; d_call: -; clone_size: -; j_call: TRBJ2-2; cdr3_aa: CASSWGSNTGELFF; cdr3_nt: TGTGCCAGCAGCTGGGGTTCGAACACCGGGGAGCTGTTTTTT
v_call: TRBV30; d_call: -; clone_size: -; j_call: TRBJ2-5; cdr3_aa: CAWSVVGGGNQETQYF; cdr3_nt: TGTGCCTGGAGTGTTGTAGGGGGGGGGAACCAAGAGACCCAGTACTTC
v_call: TRBV29-1; d_call: TRBD1; clone_size: -; j_call: TRBJ2-1; cdr3_aa: CSVGRTGGLGNEQFF; cdr3_nt: TGCAGCGTTGGCCGGACAGGGGGCCTCGGCAATGAGCAGTTCTTC
v_call: TRBV29-1; d_call: -; clone_size: -; j_call: TRBJ1-1; cdr3_aa: CSVDGGNTEAFF; cdr3_nt: TGCAGCGTTGACGGGGGGAACACTGAAGCTTTCTTT
v_call: TRBV2; d_call: -; clone_size: -; j_call: TRBJ2-1; cdr3_aa: CASSEGAGGTGKQFF; cdr3_nt: TGTGCCAGCAGTGAAGGGGCAGGGGGGACTGGCAAGCAGTTCTTC
v_call: TRBV7-8; d_call: -; clone_size: -; j_call: TRBJ1-1; cdr3_aa: CASSPGRMGPLNTEAFF; cdr3_nt: TGTGCCAGCAGCCCAGGGAGGATGGGGCCCCTGAACACTGAAGCTTTCTTT
v_call: TRBV27; d_call: TRBD2; clone_size: -; j_call: TRBJ2-5; cdr3_aa: CASSLIGTSKETQYF; cdr3_nt: TGTGCCAGCAGTTTAATCGGGACTAGCAAAGAGACCCAGTACTTC
v_call: TRBV4-2; d_call: -; clone_size: -; j_call: TRBJ2-7; cdr3_aa: CASSQGFSYEQYF; cdr3_nt: TGTGCCAGCAGCCAAGGATTTTCCTACGAGCAGTACTTC
v_call: TRBV9; d_call: TRBD1; clone_size: -; j_call: TRBJ2-7; cdr3_aa: CASSVSPGQGYEQYF; cdr3_nt: TGTGCCAGCAGCGTATCACCGGGACAGGGATATGAGCAGTACTTC
v_call: TRBV5-1; d_call: -; clone_size: -; j_call: TRBJ2-2; cdr3_aa: CASMKASIGTGELFF; cdr3_nt: TGCGCCAGCATGAAGGCATCAATCGGGACCGGGGAGCTGTTTTTT
v_call: TRBV19; d_call: -; clone_size: -; j_call: TRBJ2-5; cdr3_aa: CASSGWGGETQYF; cdr3_nt: TGTGCCAGTAGTGGTTGGGGAGGAGAGACCCAGTACTTC
v_call: TRBV9; d_call: -; clone_size: -; j_call: TRBJ2-3; cdr3_aa: CASSVSGPGTDTQYF; cdr3_nt: TGTGCCAGCAGCGTGAGCGGGCCGGGCACAGATACGCAGTATTTT
v_call: TRBV10-3; d_call: -; clone_size: -; j_call: TRBJ1-5; cdr3_aa: CAISGVNSNQPQHF; cdr3_nt: TGTGCCATCAGTGGGGTGAATAGCAATCAGCCCCAGCATTTT
v_call: TRBV6-1; d_call: TRBD1; clone_size: -; j_call: TRBJ1-2; cdr3_aa: CASNRGQERPGGYTF; cdr3_nt: TGTGCCAGTAACCGTGGACAGGAGCGACCTGGTGGCTACACCTTC
v_call: TRBV5-1; d_call: -; clone_size: -; j_call: TRBJ2-5; cdr3_aa: CASSLSPGAETQYF; cdr3_nt: TGCGCCAGCAGCTTGTCGCCGGGGGCAGAGACCCAGTACTTC
v_call: TRBV7-6; d_call: TRBD1; clone_size: -; j_call: TRBJ2-7; cdr3_aa: CASSLAGQGLVGYEQYF; cdr3_nt: TGTGCCAGCAGCTTAGCGGGACAGGGTCTAGTAGGGTACGAGCAGTACTTC
v_call: TRBV28; d_call: -; clone_size: -; j_call: TRBJ2-7; cdr3_aa: CASSLLNYEQYF; cdr3_nt: TGTGCCAGCAGTTTACTCAACTACGAGCAGTACTTC
v_call: TRBV9; d_call: TRBD1; clone_size: -; j_call: TRBJ1-1; cdr3_aa: CASSSRPGTGKNTEAFF; cdr3_nt: TGTGCCAGCAGCTCTCGTCCCGGGACAGGGAAGAACACTGAAGCTTTCTTT
v_call: TRBV5-8; d_call: TRBD2; clone_size: -; j_call: TRBJ2-3; cdr3_aa: CASSARLAGGLDTQYF; cdr3_nt: TGTGCCAGCAGCGCCAGACTAGCGGGGGGTTTAGATACGCAGTATTTT
v_call: TRBV6-6; d_call: -; clone_size: -; j_call: TRBJ1-4; cdr3_aa: CASSPELQGLNEKLFF; cdr3_nt: TGTGCCAGCAGTCCTGAATTACAGGGTCTTAATGAAAAACTGTTTTTT
v_call: TRBV5-4; d_call: -; clone_size: -; j_call: TRBJ2-2; cdr3_aa: CASSPHGVGTGELFF; cdr3_nt: TGTGCCAGCAGCCCCCACGGGGTGGGCACCGGGGAGCTGTTTTTT
v_call: TRBV6-1; d_call: -; clone_size: few; j_call: TRBJ1-3; cdr3_aa: CASSDRPWDILGNTIYF; cdr3_nt: TGTGCCAGCAGTGATAGACCCTGGGACATATTAGGAAACACCATATATTTT
v_call: TRBV27; d_call: -; clone_size: -; j_call: TRBJ2-7; cdr3_aa: CASSLGSRGFYEQYF; cdr3_nt: TGTGCCAGCAGTTTAGGGTCGAGAGGGTTCTACGAGCAGTACTTC
v_call: TRBV19; d_call: -; clone_size: -; j_call: TRBJ1-3; cdr3_aa: CASSQQGLGNTIYF; cdr3_nt: TGTGCCAGTAGCCAGCAGGGCCTTGGAAACACCATATATTTT
v_call: TRBV9; d_call: -; clone_size: -; j_call: TRBJ1-3; cdr3_aa: CASSVDWDSGNTIYF; cdr3_nt: TGTGCCAGCAGCGTAGATTGGGATTCTGGAAACACCATATATTTT
v_call: TRBV18; d_call: TRBD2; clone_size: -; j_call: TRBJ2-7; cdr3_aa: CASLEREGYEQYF; cdr3_nt: TGTGCCAGCTTAGAGCGGGAGGGCTACGAGCAGTACTTC
v_call: TRBV25-1; d_call: TRBD2; clone_size: -; j_call: TRBJ2-1; cdr3_aa: CASARLAAYNEQFF; cdr3_nt: TGTGCCAGCGCGAGACTAGCGGCCTACAATGAGCAGTTCTTC
v_call: TRBV7-2; d_call: -; clone_size: -; j_call: TRBJ2-1; cdr3_aa: CASRGYNEQFF; cdr3_nt: TGTGCCTCCCGAGGTTACAATGAGCAGTTCTTC
v_call: TRBV5-1; d_call: -; clone_size: -; j_call: TRBJ2-1; cdr3_aa: CASYRYRAYNEQFF; cdr3_nt: TGCGCCAGCTACCGATACAGGGCCTACAATGAGCAGTTCTTC